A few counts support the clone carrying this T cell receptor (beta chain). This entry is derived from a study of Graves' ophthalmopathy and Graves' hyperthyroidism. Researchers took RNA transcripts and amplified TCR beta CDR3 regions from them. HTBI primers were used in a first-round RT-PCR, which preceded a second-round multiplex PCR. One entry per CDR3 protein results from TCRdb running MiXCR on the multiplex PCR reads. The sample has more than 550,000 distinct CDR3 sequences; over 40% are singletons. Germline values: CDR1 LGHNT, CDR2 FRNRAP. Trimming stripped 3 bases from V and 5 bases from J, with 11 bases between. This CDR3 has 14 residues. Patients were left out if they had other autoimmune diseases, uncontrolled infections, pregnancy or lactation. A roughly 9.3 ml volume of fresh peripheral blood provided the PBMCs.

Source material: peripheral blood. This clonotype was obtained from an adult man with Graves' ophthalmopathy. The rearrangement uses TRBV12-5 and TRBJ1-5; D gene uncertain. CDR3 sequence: CASGFLVGHQPQHF. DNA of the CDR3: TGTGCTAGTGGTTTTTTAGTCGGTCATCAGCCCCAGCATTTT.